Shown below are 10 T cell receptor beta chains from a single sample sequenced in a study of CD8 T cells in ankylosing spondylitis. The study's findings and limits: There was a TCR beta motif, made of fewer than 10 highly homologous variants, that appeared characteristic of ankylosing spondylitis blood.

Their specific antigens are unknown. Each CDR3 protein gets one entry after TCRdb re-called the 5' RACE reads with MiXCR. Of about 840,000 distinct CDR3 sequences listed, 12% are singletons. The sample taken for sequencing was blood, either unsorted or a sorted T cell fraction (not recorded which). The receptors derive from a male donor with ankylosing spondylitis.

This clonotype was recorded many times. This chain links TRBV11-2 with TRBJ2-7, with 11 bases matching TRBD2. With 5 bases clipped from V and 2 bases from J, the junction kept 20 bases outside the gene matches. Germline CDR1 reads SGHAT; CDR2 reads FQNNGV. The CDR3 consists of 20 residues. CDR3 DNA sequence: TGTGCCAGCAGCCTACTACCCCCACTAGCGGGAGAGTCTAGAACCTACGAGCAGTACTTC. Residues: CASSLLPPLAGESRTYEQYF. Supplemented by reference TRBV11-2 and TRBJ2-7, the full variable domain reads EAGVAQSPRYKIIEKRQSVAFWCNPISGHATLYWYQQILGQGPKLLIQFQNNGVVDDSQLPKDRFSAERLKGVDSTLKIQPAKLEDSAVYLCASSLLPPLAGESRTYEQYFGPGTRLTVT.

V gene TRBV4-3 combines with J gene TRBJ1-5; D gene ambiguous. V lost 0 bases, J lost 6 bases, and 9 bases lay in between. The CDR3 sequence is 14 residues long. In germline, CDR1 is LGHNA, CDR2 YSLEER. CDR3: CASSQDPGAQPQHF. The CDR3 bases are TGCGCCAGCAGCCAAGATCCCGGAGCTCAGCCCCAGCATTTT.

This clonotype was observed a handful of times. Here the CDR3 reads CASSFVTAAGGSPLHF. DNA of the CDR3: TGTGCCAGCAGCTTCGTAACAGCTGCCGGGGGGTCACCCCTCCACTTT. This chain joins TRBV6-1 and TRBJ1-6; D is possibly TRBD1 (5 bases). Trimming pared 6 bases from V and 10 bases from J, leaving 22 bases between. The CDR3 loop spans 16 amino acids. Germline loops: CDR1 MNHNS, CDR2 SASEGT.

V and J are TRBV20-1 and TRBJ1-1; perhaps TRBD1 as D (5 bases). The CDR3 runs 15 residues. CDR1 and CDR2 from the germline V gene are DFQATT and SNEGSKA (reference sequence). Trimming stripped 0 bases from V and 3 bases from J, with 14 bases between. In nucleotides, the CDR3 is TGCAGTGCTAGAGACCCAAAAGGAGGGGACACTGAAGCTTTCTTT. This encodes CSARDPKGGDTEAFF.

The chain combines TRBV20-1 with TRBJ2-1; 8 bases are a match to TRBD1. J lost 9 bases, V lost 5 bases, and 12 bases had no gene match. CDR1 and CDR2 (germline): DFQATT, SNEGSKA (reference sequence). The CDR3 contains 14 residues. The CDR3 region is CSAPRTGILGEQFF. The CDR3 DNA reads TGCAGTGCTCCCAGGACAGGGATATTGGGTGAGCAGTTCTTC.

On this clonotype itself: This CDR3 is missing its conserved last phenylalanine or tryptophan, likely due to a read error. The rearrangement joins TRBV6-5 to TRBJ2-7, with D tentatively TRBD1 (5 bases). V shed 2 bases and J shed 3 bases, with 8 bases lying between them. Germline loops: CDR1 MNHEY, CDR2 SVGAGI. The CDR3 loop spans 13 amino acids. CDR3 in amino acids: CASSYKGNYEQYI. The CDR3 bases are TGTGCCAGCAGTTACAAGGGGAACTACGAGCAGTACATC.

This clonotype was detected only a few times. This chain uses TRBV20-1 with TRBJ2-7, with D uncertain. Germline-derived CDR1 and CDR2 are DFQATT and SNEGSKA (reference sequence). This CDR3 is 13 amino acids long. Between the trimmed V and J ends, which lost 1 base and 5 bases, there was a span of 12 bases. CDR3 nucleotide sequence: TGCAGTGCTAGAGGTAGGGTACCCCACGAGCAGTACTTC. Its translation: CSARGRVPHEQYF.

The gene calls are TRBV11-2 and TRBJ1-3; D perhaps matches TRBD1 (5 bases). The germline CDR1 and CDR2 sequences are SGHAT and FQNNGV. There are 13 residues in the CDR3. Trimming left V 5 bases short and J 7 bases short, with 12 bases between. As DNA, the CDR3 is TGTGCCAGCAGCGTCAGGGTTGAGAACACCATATATTTT. Translated, it gives CASSVRVENTIYF. The variable domain in full, with the rest retrieved from reference TRBV11-2 and TRBJ1-3, is EAGVAQSPRYKIIEKRQSVAFWCNPISGHATLYWYQQILGQGPKLLIQFQNNGVVDDSQLPKDRFSAERLKGVDSTLKIQPAKLEDSAVYLCASSVRVENTIYFGEGSWLTVV.

A few counts support this clonotype. The rearrangement uses TRBV6-1 and TRBJ2-3; 11 bases line up with TRBD2. This CDR3 spans 17 amino acids. Germline loops: CDR1 MNHNS, CDR2 SASEGT. The ends lost 1 base at V and 5 bases at J; junction bases unmatched: 8. The CDR3: CASSEGGSGGAKDTQYF. CDR3 DNA sequence: TGTGCCAGCAGTGAAGGAGGTAGCGGGGGGGCCAAAGATACGCAGTATTTT.

This clonotype was seen a few times. The chain joins TRBV5-1 to TRBJ2-2, with D perhaps TRBD1 (6 bases). Trimming took 1 base from V and 4 from J, leaving 14 bases between them. This CDR3 is 16 amino acids long. Germline V gene sequence: CDR1 SGHRS, CDR2 YFSETQ. This CDR3 reads CASSLPDRKVTGELFF. The DNA for the CDR3 is TGCGCCAGCAGCTTGCCGGACAGAAAAGTCACCGGGGAGCTGTTTTTT.